This T cell receptor (beta chain) was profiled in a study of graft-versus-host responses after intestinal transplantation. Study at large: Uniformly, recipients were administered anti-thymocyte globulin induction with subsequent tacrolimus and steroids for 3 to 4 years. Overall study results and limits: The presence of high graft-versus-host to host-versus-graft clonal ratios in allografts characterized patients with graft-donor T cell macrochimerism.

TCRdb's copy holds only in-frame clones and misses some; the assay was immunoSEQ multiplex PCR. The sample carries tens of thousands of clones, approximately 92% recorded once. After removal of 5 bases from V and 6 bases from J, the junction contained 8 bases not matched to a gene. The CDR3 runs 15 residues. From germline, CDR1 is PRHDT and CDR2 FYEKMQ (reference sequence). A remark on this clone: Its antigen is not identified.

V gene TRBV13 combines with J gene TRBJ2-3; 10 nucleotides line up with TRBD1. The sample in question was unstimulated CD8+ T cells sorted from spleen or lymph node cells, obtained before intestinal transplant. This receptor was obtained from a human donor who received an intestinal transplant. CDR3 sequence (DNA): TGTGCCAGCAGCGCGCGACAGGGGGCAGGGGATACGCAGTATTTT. Translating gives CASSARQGAGDTQYF.